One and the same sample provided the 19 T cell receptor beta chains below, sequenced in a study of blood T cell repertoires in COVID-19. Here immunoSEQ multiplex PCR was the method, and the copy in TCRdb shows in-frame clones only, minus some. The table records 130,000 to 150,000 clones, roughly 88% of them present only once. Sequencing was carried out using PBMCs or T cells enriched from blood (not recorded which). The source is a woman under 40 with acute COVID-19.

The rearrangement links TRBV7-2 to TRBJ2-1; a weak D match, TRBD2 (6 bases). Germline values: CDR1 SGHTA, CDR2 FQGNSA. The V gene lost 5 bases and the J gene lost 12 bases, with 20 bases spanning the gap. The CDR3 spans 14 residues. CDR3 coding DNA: TGTGCCAGCAGCCCTCTCTTCGGGACTTGGGGGCAGTTCTTC. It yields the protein CASSPLFGTWGQFF.

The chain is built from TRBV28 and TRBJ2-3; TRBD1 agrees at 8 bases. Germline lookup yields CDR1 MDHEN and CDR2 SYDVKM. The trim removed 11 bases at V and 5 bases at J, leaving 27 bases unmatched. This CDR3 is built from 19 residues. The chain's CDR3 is CASAPVFLGRGRVEDTQYF. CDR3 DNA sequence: TGTGCCTCAGCGCCAGTTTTCCTCGGCAGGGGGCGGGTTGAAGATACGCAGTATTTT.

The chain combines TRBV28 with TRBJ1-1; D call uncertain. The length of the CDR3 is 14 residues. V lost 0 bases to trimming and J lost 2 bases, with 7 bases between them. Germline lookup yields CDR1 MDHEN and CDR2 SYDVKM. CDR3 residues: CASSLWSSNTEAFF. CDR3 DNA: TGTGCCAGCAGTTTATGGAGTTCTAACACTGAAGCTTTCTTT.

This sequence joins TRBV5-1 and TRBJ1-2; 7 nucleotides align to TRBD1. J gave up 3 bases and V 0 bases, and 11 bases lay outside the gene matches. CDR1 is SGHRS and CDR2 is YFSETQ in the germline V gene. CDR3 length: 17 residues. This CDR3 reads CASSLALEPGQHYGYTF. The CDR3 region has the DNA TGCGCCAGCAGCTTGGCCCTCGAGCCGGGACAGCACTATGGCTACACCTTC.

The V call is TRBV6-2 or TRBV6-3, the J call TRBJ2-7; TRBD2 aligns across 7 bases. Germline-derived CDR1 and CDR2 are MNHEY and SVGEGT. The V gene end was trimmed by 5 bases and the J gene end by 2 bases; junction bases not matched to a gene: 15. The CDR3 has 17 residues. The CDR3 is CASSPYLGTIPAYEQYF. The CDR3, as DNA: TGTGCCAGCAGTCCATACCTCGGGACTATACCCGCCTACGAGCAGTACTTC.

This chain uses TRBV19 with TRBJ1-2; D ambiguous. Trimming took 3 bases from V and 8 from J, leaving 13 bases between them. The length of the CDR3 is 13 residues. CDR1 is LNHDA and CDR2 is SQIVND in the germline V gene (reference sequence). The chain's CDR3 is CASSITEGRGYTF. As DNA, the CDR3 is TGTGCCAGTAGTATCACCGAGGGCCGCGGCTACACCTTC.

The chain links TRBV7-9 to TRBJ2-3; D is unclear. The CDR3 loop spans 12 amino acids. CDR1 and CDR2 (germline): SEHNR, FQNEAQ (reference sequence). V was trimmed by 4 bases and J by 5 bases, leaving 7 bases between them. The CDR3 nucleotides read TGTGCCAGCAGCTGGTCGGGAGATACGCAGTATTTT. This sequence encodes CASSWSGDTQYF.

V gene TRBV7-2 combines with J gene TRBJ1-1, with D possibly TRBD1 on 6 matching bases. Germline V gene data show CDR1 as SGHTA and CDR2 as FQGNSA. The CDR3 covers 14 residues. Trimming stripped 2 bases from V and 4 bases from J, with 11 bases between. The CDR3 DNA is TGTGCCAGCAGCTTACAGGGGAGGGGCACTGAAGCTTTCTTT. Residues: CASSLQGRGTEAFF.

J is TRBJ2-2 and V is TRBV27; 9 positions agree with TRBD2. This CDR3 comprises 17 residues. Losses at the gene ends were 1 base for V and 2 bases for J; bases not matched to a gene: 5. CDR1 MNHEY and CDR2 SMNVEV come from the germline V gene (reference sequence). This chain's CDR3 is CASSLYPLAGNTGELFF. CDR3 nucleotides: TGTGCCAGCAGTTTATATCCTCTAGCGGGAAACACCGGGGAGCTGTTTTTT.

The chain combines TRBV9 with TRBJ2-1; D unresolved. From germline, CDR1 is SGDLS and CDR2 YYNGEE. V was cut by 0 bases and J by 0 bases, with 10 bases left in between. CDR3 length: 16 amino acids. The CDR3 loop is CASSVGGSDSYNEQFF. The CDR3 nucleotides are TGTGCCAGCAGCGTAGGAGGCTCCGACTCCTACAATGAGCAGTTCTTC.

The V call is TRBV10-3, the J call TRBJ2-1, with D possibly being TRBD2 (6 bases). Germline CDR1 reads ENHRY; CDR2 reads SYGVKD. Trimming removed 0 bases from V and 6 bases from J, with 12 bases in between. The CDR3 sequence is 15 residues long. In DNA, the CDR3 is TGTGCCATCAGTGAGTCGGGGGGTGGCGCCAATGAGCAGTTCTTC. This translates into CAISESGGGANEQFF.

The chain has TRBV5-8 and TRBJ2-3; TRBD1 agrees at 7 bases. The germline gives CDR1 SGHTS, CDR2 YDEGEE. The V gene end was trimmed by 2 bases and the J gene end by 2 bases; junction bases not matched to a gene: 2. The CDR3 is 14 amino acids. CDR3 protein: CASSFQGVTDTQYF. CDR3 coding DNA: TGTGCCAGCAGCTTCCAGGGGGTCACAGATACGCAGTATTTT.

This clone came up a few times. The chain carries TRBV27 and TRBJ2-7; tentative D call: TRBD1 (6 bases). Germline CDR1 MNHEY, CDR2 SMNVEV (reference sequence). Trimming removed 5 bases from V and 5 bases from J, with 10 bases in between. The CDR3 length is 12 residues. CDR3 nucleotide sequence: TGTGCCAGCAGTCTCACAGGGCACGAGCAGTACTTC. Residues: CASSLTGHEQYF.

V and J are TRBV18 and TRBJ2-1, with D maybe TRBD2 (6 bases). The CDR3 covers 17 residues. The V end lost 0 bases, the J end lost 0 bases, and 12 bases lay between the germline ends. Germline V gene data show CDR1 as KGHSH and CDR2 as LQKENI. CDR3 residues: CASSPPGTSSSYNEQFF. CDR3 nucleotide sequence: TGTGCCAGCTCACCACCGGGGACTTCAAGCTCCTACAATGAGCAGTTCTTC.

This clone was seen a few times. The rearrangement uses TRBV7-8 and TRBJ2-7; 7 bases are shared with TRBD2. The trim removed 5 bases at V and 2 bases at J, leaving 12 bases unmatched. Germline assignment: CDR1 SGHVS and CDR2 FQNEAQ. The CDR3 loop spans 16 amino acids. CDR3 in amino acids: CASSENYGTIPYEQYF. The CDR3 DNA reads TGTGCCAGCAGCGAAAACTACGGGACTATCCCCTACGAGCAGTACTTC. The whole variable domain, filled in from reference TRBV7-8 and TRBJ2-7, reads GAGVSQSPRYKVAKRGQDVALRCDPISGHVSLFWYQQALGQGPEFLTYFQNEAQLDKSGLPSDRFFAERPEGSVSTLKIQRTQQEDSAVYLCASSENYGTIPYEQYFGPGTRLTVT.

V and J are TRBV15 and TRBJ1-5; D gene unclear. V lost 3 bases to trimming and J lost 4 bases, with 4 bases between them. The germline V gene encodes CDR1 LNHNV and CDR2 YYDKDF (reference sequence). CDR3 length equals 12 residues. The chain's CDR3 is CATSSPNQPQHF. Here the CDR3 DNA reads TGTGCCACCAGCAGCCCGAATCAGCCCCAGCATTTT.

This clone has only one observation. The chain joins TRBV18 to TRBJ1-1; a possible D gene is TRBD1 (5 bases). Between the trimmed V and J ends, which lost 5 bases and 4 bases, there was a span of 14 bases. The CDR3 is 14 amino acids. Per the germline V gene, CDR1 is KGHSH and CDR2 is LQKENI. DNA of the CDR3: TGTGCCAGCTCAAGAGGGCAGGGAGGCACTGAAGCTTTCTTT. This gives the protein CASSRGQGGTEAFF.

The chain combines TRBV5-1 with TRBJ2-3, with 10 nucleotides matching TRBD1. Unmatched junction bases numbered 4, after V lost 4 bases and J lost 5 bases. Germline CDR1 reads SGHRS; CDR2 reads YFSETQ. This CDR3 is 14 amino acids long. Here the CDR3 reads CASSPGTGEDTQYF. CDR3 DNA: TGCGCCAGCAGCCCGGGGACAGGGGAAGATACGCAGTATTTT.

As DNA, the CDR3 is TGTGCCAGCAGCTTAGGCAGGGGTACTGAAGCTTTCTTT. Translation: CASSLGRGTEAFF. The chain has TRBV13 and TRBJ1-1; perhaps TRBD1 as D (6 bases). V gave up 0 bases and J gave up 5 bases, with 7 bases separating them. CDR1 and CDR2 from the germline V gene are PRHDT and FYEKMQ (reference sequence). The CDR3 spans 13 residues.